The 7 T cell receptor beta chains below were found in one sample sequenced in a study of response to subunit inactivated influenza vaccine. TCRdb re-derived calls from the RT-PCR reads in MiXCR, one entry per CDR3 protein. The table shows hundreds of thousands of distinct CDR3 sequences, with approximately 14% occurring only once. The sample consisted of PBMCs from blood, taken roughly 2 weeks before vaccination. The receptor source for this set is a man over 45 who received an inactivated influenza vaccine.

The V call is TRBV11-1, the J call TRBJ1-1, with D perhaps matching TRBD1 (6 bases). CDR1 is SGHAT and CDR2 is FQDESV in the germline V gene (reference sequence). This CDR3 spans 18 amino acids. Trimming stripped 4 bases from V and 1 base from J, with 22 bases between. The CDR3 nucleotides are TGTGCCAGCAGCTACGCCTCGACAGGATTCACCACGAACACTGAAGCTTTCTTT. Amino acids: CASSYASTGFTTNTEAFF.

In this sample, this clonotype turned up a few times. The chain has TRBV28 and TRBJ2-7; D gene ambiguous. There are 14 residues in the CDR3. The V and J ends lost 8 bases and 0 bases respectively, with 14 bases between them. Germline V gene data show CDR1 as MDHEN and CDR2 as SYDVKM. The chain's CDR3 is CASSSSSSSYEQYF. The CDR3 region has the DNA TGTGCCAGCTCTTCCTCAAGTAGCTCCTACGAGCAGTACTTC.

This clonotype was seen at least ten times. The chain recombines TRBV15 with TRBJ2-2; tentative D call: TRBD2 (6 bases). Per germline, CDR1 LNHNV and CDR2 YYDKDF (reference sequence). The V gene lost 2 bases and the J gene lost 7 bases, with 14 bases spanning the gap. The CDR3 extends over 15 amino acids. CDR3 in amino acids: CATSRRGAGGGELFF. DNA for the CDR3: TGTGCCACCAGCAGACGCGGGGCCGGCGGCGGGGAGCTGTTTTTT.

A few counts support this clonotype. The chain has TRBV11-1 and TRBJ2-1, with 10 bases fitting TRBD2. V gave up 1 base and J gave up 7 bases; unmatched junction bases: 16. Germline CDR1 SGHAT, CDR2 FQDESV (reference sequence). The CDR3 length is 19 residues. The CDR3 here is CASSLERRQVAGGRNEQFF. The CDR3 coding sequence is TGTGCCAGCAGCTTAGAAAGGAGGCAAGTAGCGGGAGGTAGGAATGAGCAGTTCTTC.

J is TRBJ2-3 and V is TRBV12-3 or TRBV12-4; D remains unclear. Trimming shortened V by 7 bases and J by 0 bases, and 8 bases separated the two germline ends. This CDR3 is 13 amino acids long. The chain's CDR3 is CASTRQSTDTQYF. Written as DNA, the CDR3 is TGTGCCAGCACCCGTCAAAGCACAGATACGCAGTATTTT.

The V call is TRBV4-2, the J call TRBJ2-5; tentatively, D is TRBD1 (6 bases). The germline V gene has CDR1 LGHNA and CDR2 YNFKEQ. Trimming pared 1 base from V and 6 bases from J, leaving 15 bases between. The CDR3 consists of 15 residues. The CDR3 DNA is TGTGCCAGCAGCCAAGGGGCAGGGGTTTATCAGACCCAGTACTTC. As protein: CASSQGAGVYQTQYF.

The V gene is TRBV18, the J gene TRBJ2-3; 12 bases fit TRBD2. J gave up 5 bases and V 5 bases, and 2 bases lay outside the gene matches. CDR3 length: 14 residues. The germline V gene encodes CDR1 KGHSH and CDR2 LQKENI. The CDR3 spells CASSSTSGGDTQYF. CDR3 nucleotide sequence: TGTGCCAGCTCATCGACTAGCGGGGGAGATACGCAGTATTTT.